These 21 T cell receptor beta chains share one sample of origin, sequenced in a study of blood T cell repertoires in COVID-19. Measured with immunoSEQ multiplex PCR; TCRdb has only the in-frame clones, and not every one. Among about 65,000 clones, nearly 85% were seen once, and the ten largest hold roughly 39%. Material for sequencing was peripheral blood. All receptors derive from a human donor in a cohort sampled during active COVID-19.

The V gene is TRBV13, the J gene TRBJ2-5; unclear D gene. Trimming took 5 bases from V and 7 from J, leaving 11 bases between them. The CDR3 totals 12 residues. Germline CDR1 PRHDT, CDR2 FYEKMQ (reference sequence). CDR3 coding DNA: TGTGCCAGCAGCGACAACCTCGGGACCCAGTACTTC. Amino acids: CASSDNLGTQYF.

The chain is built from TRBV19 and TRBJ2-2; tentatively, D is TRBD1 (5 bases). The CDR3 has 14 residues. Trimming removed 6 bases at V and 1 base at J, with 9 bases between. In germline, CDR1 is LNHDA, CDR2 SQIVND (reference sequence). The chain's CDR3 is CASRTTGNTGELFF. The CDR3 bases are TGTGCCAGTAGGACAACAGGGAACACCGGGGAGCTGTTTTTT.

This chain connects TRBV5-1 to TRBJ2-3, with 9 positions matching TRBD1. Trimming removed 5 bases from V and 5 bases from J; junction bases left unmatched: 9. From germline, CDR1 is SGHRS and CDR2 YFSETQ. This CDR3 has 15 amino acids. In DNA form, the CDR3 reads TGCGCCAGCAGTTCCGGGACAGGGTCAAGAGATACGCAGTATTTT. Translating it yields CASSSGTGSRDTQYF.

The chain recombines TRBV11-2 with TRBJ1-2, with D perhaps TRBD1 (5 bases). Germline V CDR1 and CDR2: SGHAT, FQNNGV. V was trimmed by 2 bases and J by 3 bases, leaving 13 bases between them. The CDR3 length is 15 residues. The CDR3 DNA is TGTGCCAGCAGCTTAACCCACCGGGACTACTATGGCTACACCTTC. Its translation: CASSLTHRDYYGYTF.

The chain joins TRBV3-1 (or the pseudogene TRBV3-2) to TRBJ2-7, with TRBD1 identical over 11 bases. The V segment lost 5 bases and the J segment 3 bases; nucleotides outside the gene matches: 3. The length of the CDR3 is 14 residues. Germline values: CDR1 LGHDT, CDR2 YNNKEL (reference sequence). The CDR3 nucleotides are TGTGCCAGCAGCGGACAGGGGGCCAACTACGAGCAGTACTTC. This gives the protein CASSGQGANYEQYF.

Here the CDR3 reads CASSLQRPNTGELFF. CDR3 sequence (DNA): TGCGCCAGCAGCTTACAGCGGCCGAACACCGGGGAGCTGTTTTTT. The rearrangement joins TRBV5-1 to TRBJ2-2; a weak D match, TRBD2 (5 bases). Trimming stripped 2 bases from V and 0 bases from J, with 8 bases between. The CDR3 consists of 15 residues. CDR1 and CDR2 (germline): SGHRS, YFSETQ. Full variable domain (outside the CDR3, taken from reference TRBV5-1 and TRBJ2-2): KAGVTQTPRYLIKTRGQQVTLSCSPISGHRSVSWYQQTPGQGLQFLFEYFSETQRNKGNFPGRFSGRQFSNSRSEMNVSTLELGDSALYLCASSLQRPNTGELFFGEGSRLTVL.

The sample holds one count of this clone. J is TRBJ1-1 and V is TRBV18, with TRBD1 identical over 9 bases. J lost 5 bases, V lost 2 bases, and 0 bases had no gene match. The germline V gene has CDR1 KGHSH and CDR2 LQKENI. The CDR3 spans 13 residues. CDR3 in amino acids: CASSPGTGTEAFF. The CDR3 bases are TGTGCCAGCTCACCAGGGACAGGGACTGAAGCTTTCTTT.

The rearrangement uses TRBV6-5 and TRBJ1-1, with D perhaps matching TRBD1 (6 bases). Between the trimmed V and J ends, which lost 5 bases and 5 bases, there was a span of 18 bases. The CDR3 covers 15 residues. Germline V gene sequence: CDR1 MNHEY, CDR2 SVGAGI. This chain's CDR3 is CASSPRRAGETEAFF. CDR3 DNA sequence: TGTGCCAGCAGTCCCCGTCGGGCAGGGGAAACTGAAGCTTTCTTT.

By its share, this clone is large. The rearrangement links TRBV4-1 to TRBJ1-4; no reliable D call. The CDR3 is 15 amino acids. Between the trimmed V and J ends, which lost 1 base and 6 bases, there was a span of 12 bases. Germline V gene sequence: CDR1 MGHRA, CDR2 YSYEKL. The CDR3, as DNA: TGCGCCAGCAGCCAAGCGGGGAGCCAGGATGAAAAACTGTTTTTT. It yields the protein CASSQAGSQDEKLFF.

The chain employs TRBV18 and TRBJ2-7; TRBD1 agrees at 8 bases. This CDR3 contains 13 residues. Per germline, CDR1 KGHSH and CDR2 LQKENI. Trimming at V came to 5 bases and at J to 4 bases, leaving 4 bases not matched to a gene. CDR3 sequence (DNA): TGTGCCAGCTCAGCAGGGGGCGCGTACGAGCAGTACTTC. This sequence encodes CASSAGGAYEQYF. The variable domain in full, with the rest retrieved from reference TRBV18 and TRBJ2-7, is NAGVMQNPRHLVRRRGQEARLRCSPMKGHSHVYWYRQLPEEGLKFMVYLQKENIIDESGMPKERFSAEFPKEGPSILRIQQVVRGDSAAYFCASSAGGAYEQYFGPGTRLTVT.

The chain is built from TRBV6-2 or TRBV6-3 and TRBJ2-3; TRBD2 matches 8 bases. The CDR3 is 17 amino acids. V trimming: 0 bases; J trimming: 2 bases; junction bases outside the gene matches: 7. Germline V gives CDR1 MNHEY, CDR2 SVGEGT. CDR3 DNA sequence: TGTGCCAGCAGTTACTCGAGGCCAGCGGGGGCCACAGATACGCAGTATTTT. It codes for CASSYSRPAGATDTQYF.

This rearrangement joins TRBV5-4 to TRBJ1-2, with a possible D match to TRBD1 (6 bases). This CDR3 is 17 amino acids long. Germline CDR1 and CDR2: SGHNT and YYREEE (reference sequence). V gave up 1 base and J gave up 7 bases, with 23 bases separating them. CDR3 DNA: TGTGCCAGCAGCTTGTTATCCTGGGGGCGGACCCCAACTGGCTACACCTTC. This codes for CASSLLSWGRTPTGYTF.

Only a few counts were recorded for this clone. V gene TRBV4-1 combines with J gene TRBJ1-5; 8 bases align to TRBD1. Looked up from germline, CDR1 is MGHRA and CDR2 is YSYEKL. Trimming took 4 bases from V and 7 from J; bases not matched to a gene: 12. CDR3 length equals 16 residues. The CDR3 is CASSLWTDRANQPQHF. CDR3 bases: TGCGCCAGCAGCCTTTGGACGGACAGGGCAAACCAGCCCCAGCATTTT.

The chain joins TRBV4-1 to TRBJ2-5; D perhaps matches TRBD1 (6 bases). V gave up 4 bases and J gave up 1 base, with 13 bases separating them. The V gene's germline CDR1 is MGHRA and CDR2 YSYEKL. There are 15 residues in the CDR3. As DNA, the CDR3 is TGCGCCAGCAGCCCCCGCAACAGGGTCCAAGAGACCCAGTACTTC. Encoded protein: CASSPRNRVQETQYF.

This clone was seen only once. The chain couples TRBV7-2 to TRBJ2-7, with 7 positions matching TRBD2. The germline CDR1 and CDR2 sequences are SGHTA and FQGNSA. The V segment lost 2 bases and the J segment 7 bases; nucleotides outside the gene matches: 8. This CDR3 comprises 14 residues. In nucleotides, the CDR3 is TGTGCCAGCAGCTTACAGGGAGGGCGTGAGGAGCAGTACTTC. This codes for CASSLQGGREEQYF.

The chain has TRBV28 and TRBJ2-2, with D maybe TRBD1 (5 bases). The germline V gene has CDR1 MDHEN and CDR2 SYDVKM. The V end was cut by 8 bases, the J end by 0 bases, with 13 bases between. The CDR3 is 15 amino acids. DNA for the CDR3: TGTGCCAGCCAATTGGGGCAGACGAACACCGGGGAGCTGTTTTTT. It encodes CASQLGQTNTGELFF.

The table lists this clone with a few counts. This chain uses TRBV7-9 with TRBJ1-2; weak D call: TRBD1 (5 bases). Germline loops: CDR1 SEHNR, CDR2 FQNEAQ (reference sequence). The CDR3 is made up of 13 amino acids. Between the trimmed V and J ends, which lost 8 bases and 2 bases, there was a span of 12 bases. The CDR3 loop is CASSGGRNYGYTF. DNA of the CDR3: TGTGCCAGCTCTGGGGGGAGGAACTATGGCTACACCTTC.

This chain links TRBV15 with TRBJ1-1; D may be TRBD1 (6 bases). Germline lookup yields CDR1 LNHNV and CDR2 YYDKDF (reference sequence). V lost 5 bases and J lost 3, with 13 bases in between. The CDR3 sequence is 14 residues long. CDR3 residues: CATSRREGDTEAFF. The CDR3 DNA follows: TGTGCCACCAGCCGAAGAGAGGGGGACACTGAAGCTTTCTTT.

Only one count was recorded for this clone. CDR3 in amino acids: CASSPARVFADTQYF. CDR3 nucleotides: TGTGCCAGCAGTCCAGCCCGGGTTTTCGCAGATACGCAGTATTTT. The chain carries TRBV7-8 and TRBJ2-3, with D hard to call. This CDR3 spans 15 amino acids. V was shortened by 6 bases and J by 4 bases, with 17 bases between the two germline ends. Germline CDR1 SGHVS, CDR2 FQNEAQ.

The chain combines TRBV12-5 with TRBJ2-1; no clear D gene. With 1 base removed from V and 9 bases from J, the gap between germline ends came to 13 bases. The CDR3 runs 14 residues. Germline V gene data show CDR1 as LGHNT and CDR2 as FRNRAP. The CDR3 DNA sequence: TGTGCTAGTGGTTTGGGTAGAGATGGAGTTGAGCAGTTCTTC. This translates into CASGLGRDGVEQFF.

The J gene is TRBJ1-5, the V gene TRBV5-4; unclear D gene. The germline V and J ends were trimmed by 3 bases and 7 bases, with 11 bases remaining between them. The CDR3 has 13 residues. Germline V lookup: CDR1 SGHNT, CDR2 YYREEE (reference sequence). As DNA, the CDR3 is TGTGCCAGCAGCTACCGCGGGATGCAGCCCCAGCATTTT. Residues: CASSYRGMQPQHF.